The 11 T cell receptor beta chains given below trace back to one sample, sequenced in a study of PD-L1 blockade in urothelial cancer. Generated by immunoSEQ multiplex PCR, the TCRdb table keeps only in-frame clones and is missing some. The sample carries more than 75,000 clones, more than 90% recorded once. This specimen consisted of PBMCs, obtained around atezolizumab (anti-PD-L1) treatment. These receptors were collected from a man aged 55 to 70 with urothelial cancer.

The chain recombines TRBV18 with TRBJ2-7; weak D call: TRBD2 (5 bases). The CDR3 extends over 15 amino acids. CDR1 and CDR2 (germline): KGHSH, LQKENI. V lost 1 base and J 0 bases, leaving 10 bases between the germline ends. The CDR3 sequence is CASSPQRTHSYEQYF. DNA of the CDR3: TGTGCCAGCTCACCACAAAGGACTCACTCCTACGAGCAGTACTTC.

This chain links TRBV28 with TRBJ2-1; D may be TRBD2 (6 bases). Germline V lookup: CDR1 MDHEN, CDR2 SYDVKM. The CDR3 loop spans 13 amino acids. V lost 5 bases, J lost 4 bases, and 9 bases lay in between. DNA for the CDR3: TGTGCCAGCAGTGGGGGGTCATACAATGAGCAGTTCTTC. Protein sequence: CASSGGSYNEQFF.

The chain links TRBV4-3 to TRBJ2-7, with a possible D match to TRBD2 (6 bases). V was shortened by 0 bases and J by 6 bases, with 12 bases between the two germline ends. The CDR3 is made up of 14 amino acids. From germline, CDR1 is LGHNA and CDR2 YSLEER. In nucleotides, the CDR3 is TGCGCCAGCAGCCAAGATTCGGCGGGGCTCGAGCAGTACTTC. Its translation is CASSQDSAGLEQYF.

The rearrangement joins TRBV6-1 to TRBJ1-5, with D uncertain. The germline V and J ends were trimmed by 6 bases and 1 base, with 10 bases remaining between them. This CDR3 region has 14 residues. Germline V gene sequence: CDR1 MNHNS, CDR2 SASEGT. The CDR3 reads CASRESESNQPQHF. The CDR3 DNA follows: TGTGCCAGCAGGGAGTCGGAGAGCAATCAGCCCCAGCATTTT.

The rearrangement joins TRBV7-9 to TRBJ2-5, with D tentatively TRBD2 (5 bases). CDR3 size: 14 residues. Trimming left V 0 bases short and J 5 bases short, with 10 bases between. Germline V gives CDR1 SEHNR, CDR2 FQNEAQ (reference sequence). The CDR3 spells CASSLAEGRETQYF. CDR3 DNA: TGTGCCAGCAGCTTAGCTGAGGGCAGGGAGACCCAGTACTTC. Filled out from reference TRBV7-9 and TRBJ2-5, the complete variable domain reads DTGVSQNPRHKITKRGQNVTFRCDPISEHNRLYWYRQTLGQGPEFLTYFQNEAQLEKSRLLSDRFSAERPKGSFSTLEIQRTEQGDSAMYLCASSLAEGRETQYFGPGTRLLVL.

This chain joins TRBV28 and TRBJ1-2, with D perhaps matching TRBD1 (6 bases). This CDR3 comprises 13 residues. Germline loops: CDR1 MDHEN, CDR2 SYDVKM. V lost 7 bases and J lost 5, with 14 bases in between. The CDR3 DNA sequence: TGTGCCAGCACCGTGGCAGGGGATTATGGCTACACCTTC. The encoded protein is CASTVAGDYGYTF.

The rearrangement links TRBV7-8 to TRBJ1-5; the match to TRBD1 covers 7 bases. Germline CDR1 and CDR2: SGHVS and FQNEAQ. After removal of 3 bases from V and 1 base from J, the junction contained 3 bases not matched to a gene. The CDR3 has 15 amino acids. CDR3 protein: CASSFDRASNQPQHF. The CDR3 DNA reads as TGTGCCAGCAGCTTCGACAGGGCGAGCAATCAGCCCCAGCATTTT.

This chain links TRBV7-2 with TRBJ1-2; D is uncertain. CDR1 is SGHTA and CDR2 is FQGNSA in the germline V gene. V was trimmed by 1 base and J by 8 bases, leaving 17 bases between them. This CDR3 comprises 15 residues. CDR3 residues: CASSLGRVTSNGYTF. The CDR3 DNA reads as TGTGCCAGCAGCTTAGGACGGGTAACTTCTAACGGCTACACCTTC. The full variable domain, in which reference TRBV7-2 and TRBJ1-2 provide the parts outside the CDR3, is GAGVSQSPSNKVTEKGKDVELRCDPISGHTALYWYRQSLGQGLEFLIYFQGNSAPDKSGLPSDRFSAERTGGSVSTLTIQRTQQEDSAVYLCASSLGRVTSNGYTFGSGTRLTVV.

This chain joins TRBV6-1 and TRBJ2-5; D possibly corresponds to TRBD2 (6 bases). Germline-derived CDR1 and CDR2 are MNHNS and SASEGT. The germline V and J ends were trimmed by 0 bases and 2 bases, with 16 bases remaining between them. The CDR3 runs 17 residues. The CDR3 region has the DNA TGTGCCAGCAGTGAAGCCCAATCACTAGCCCCGCAAGAGACCCAGTACTTC. Translating it yields CASSEAQSLAPQETQYF.

The rearrangement uses TRBV2 and TRBJ2-6; TRBD2 might be the D (5 bases). The germline CDR1 and CDR2 sequences are SNHLY and FYNNEI. V was pared by 2 bases and J by 2 bases, with 7 bases between. This CDR3 comprises 15 residues. CDR3 DNA sequence: TGTGCCAGCAGTGAATTGCGGGCTGGGGCCAACGTCCTGACTTTC. Translating gives CASSELRAGANVLTF.

This chain uses TRBV27 with TRBJ2-3, with D possibly being TRBD1 (6 bases). The CDR3 is 15 amino acids. V was clipped by 4 bases and J by 10 bases, with 21 bases between them. CDR1 and CDR2 (germline): MNHEY, SMNVEV (reference sequence). The CDR3 DNA reads as TGTGCCAGCAGTTCCCCCACTAGGGGGTCCAGGCCGCAGTATTTT. Its protein is CASSSPTRGSRPQYF.